These T cell receptor beta chains were read from a single sample in a study of blood T cell repertoires in COVID-19. The assay was immunoSEQ multiplex PCR, and TCRdb's table has in-frame clones only and misses some. The sample consists of hundreds of thousands of clones, 75% to 85% of them appearing once. Sequencing input: peripheral blood. The receptors were sampled from a woman between 50 and 59 years old with acute or convalescent COVID-19. Both conserved end residues are part of each CDR3. D genes are given only for firm matches. Size is stated for part of the rows, as once, few or many counts, or as a class when the clone is expanded.

.	TRBV5-1	TRBJ2-3	.	TGCGCCAGCAGCTTGGAGGGCAGGGTTTCAGATACGCAGTATTTT	CASSLEGRVSDTQYF
.	TRBV28	TRBJ1-2	.	TGTGCCAGCAGCCTCATAGGCCGGATGAGGGGCTACACCTTC	CASSLIGRMRGYTF
.	TRBV12-5	TRBJ2-1	.	TGTGCTAGTGGTTTGGGGGAAAAGGGACAGGGTCTAGCGGGAGAATACAATGAGCAGTTCTTC	CASGLGEKGQGLAGEYNEQFF
.	TRBV9	TRBJ1-1	.	TGTGCCAGCAGCCGACAAGACATGAACACTGAAGCTTTCTTT	CASSRQDMNTEAFF
few	TRBV28	TRBJ1-5	.	TGTGCCAGCACCTTCTGGGGCAAGACTAGCAATCAGCCCCAGCATTTT	CASTFWGKTSNQPQHF
.	TRBV10-3	TRBJ1-1	.	TGTGCCATCAGTGTCACCAGGGTCGGCGATGAAGCTTTCTTT	CAISVTRVGDEAFF
.	TRBV7-2	TRBJ2-2	TRBD1	TGTGCCAGCAGCGGACAGGGGGGCGGGGAGCTGTTTTTT	CASSGQGGGELFF
.	TRBV2	TRBJ1-4	.	TGTGCCAGCAGCCCCGTAGCAACTAATGAAAAACTGTTTTTT	CASSPVATNEKLFF
.	TRBV7-7	TRBJ2-5	.	TGTGCTAGCAGCTTGGATCGCGGAGAGACCCAGTACTTC	CASSLDRGETQYF
.	TRBV19	TRBJ2-4	.	TGTGCCAGTAGGGGGGGACTAGCCAAAAACATTCAGTACTTC	CASRGGLAKNIQYF
.	TRBV6-2/TRBV6-3	TRBJ1-2	.	TGTGCCAGCAGCCGCGCAGGGGCACTCATCTATGGCTACACCTTC	CASSRAGALIYGYTF
.	TRBV19	TRBJ2-1	.	TGTGCCAGTAGTATGGGCCAGAGCTCCTACAATGAGCAGTTCTTC	CASSMGQSSYNEQFF
.	TRBV11-3	TRBJ1-2	.	TGTGCCAGCAGCACACCGGGACTTAACTATGGCTACACCTTC	CASSTPGLNYGYTF
.	TRBV18	TRBJ1-3	.	TGTGCCAGCTCACCTAAAGGAGTCTCTGGAAACACCATATATTTT	CASSPKGVSGNTIYF
.	TRBV7-9	TRBJ2-5	TRBD2	TGTGCCAGCCGGACTAGCGGGGAACAAGAGACCCAGTACTTC	CASRTSGEQETQYF
.	TRBV12-5	TRBJ1-1	.	TGTGCTAGTGGTTTGGGAACCGGGGGGAACACTGAAGCTTTCTTT	CASGLGTGGNTEAFF
once	TRBV28	TRBJ1-1	.	TGTGCCAGCAGGGGCAGGAATGCTGAAGCTTTCTTT	CASRGRNAEAFF
.	TRBV4-1	TRBJ2-7	.	TGCGCCAGCAGCCAAGATCGGGGTTGGAGCTACGAGCAGTACTTC	CASSQDRGWSYEQYF
.	TRBV18	TRBJ2-1	.	TGTGCCAGCTCACCAAGCAGGGACCGGGGGGCCAACAATGAGCAGTTCTTC	CASSPSRDRGANNEQFF
.	TRBV9	TRBJ2-2	.	TGTGCCAGCAGCGTAGCTGGCCGAGGCACCGGGGAGCTGTTTTTT	CASSVAGRGTGELFF
.	TRBV5-1	TRBJ1-6	.	TGCGCCAGCAGACTATCCACGACGGGCTATAATTCACCCCTCCACTTT	CASRLSTTGYNSPLHF
.	TRBV11-3	TRBJ2-3	TRBD1	TGTGCCAGCAGCTTAGATGGACAGGGCGATACGCAGTATTTT	CASSLDGQGDTQYF
.	TRBV5-4	TRBJ2-3	TRBD1	TGTGCCAGCAGCCCGGACAGGGGCGATACGCAGTATTTT	CASSPDRGDTQYF
.	TRBV12-3/TRBV12-4	TRBJ2-1	.	TGTGCCAGCACCGTATATAGTGCCAATGAGCAGTTCTTC	CASTVYSANEQFF
once	TRBV7-8	TRBJ2-1	.	TGTGCCAGCAGCACTTACGCAGGTTACAATGAGCAGTTCTTC	CASSTYAGYNEQFF
.	TRBV12-3/TRBV12-4	TRBJ1-4	.	TGTGCCACTCGGGGGGGGCGCGCTGAAAAACTGTTTTTT	CATRGGRAEKLFF
.	TRBV28	TRBJ1-5	TRBD1	TGTGCCAGCAGACAGGGACAGTCGGGCCAGCCCCAGCATTTT	CASRQGQSGQPQHF
.	TRBV19	TRBJ2-3	.	TGTGCCAGTAGTATGGGGACTTATGGAAACACAGATACGCAGTATTTT	CASSMGTYGNTDTQYF
.	TRBV13	TRBJ2-7	.	TGTGCCAGCAGCTTGGACAGAACCTACGAGCAGTACTTC	CASSLDRTYEQYF
.	TRBV11-1	TRBJ2-7	.	TGTGCCAGCAGCTTAGCAACCAACAGGCTCTACGAGCAGTACTTC	CASSLATNRLYEQYF
.	TRBV5-4	TRBJ2-7	TRBD2	TGTGCCAGCAGCCCAAGGCGGGAGGTCGCCTACGAGCAGTACTTC	CASSPRREVAYEQYF
once	TRBV6-5	TRBJ2-1	TRBD2	TGTGCCAGCAGTTGGGGAGCGGGAGGGCCGGGCAATGAGCAGTTCTTC	CASSWGAGGPGNEQFF
once	TRBV13	TRBJ2-3	TRBD2	TGTGCCAGCAGATTTTTCTCTAGCGGGGGAAGCTCCGATACGCAGTATTTT	CASRFFSSGGSSDTQYF
.	TRBV5-1	TRBJ2-7	.	TGCGCCAGCAGCTTGAGTCCCTCGACTTACGAGCAGTACTTC	CASSLSPSTYEQYF
.	TRBV28	TRBJ2-1	.	TGTGCCAGCTTTAGCGGACTGAGCTCCTACAATGAGCAGTTCTTC	CASFSGLSSYNEQFF
.	TRBV7-3	TRBJ1-6	.	TGTGCCAGCAGCCCCCCCCCAGGGGTGAGCTCCTATAATTCACCCCTCCACTTT	CASSPPPGVSSYNSPLHF
.	TRBV5-1	TRBJ2-7	TRBD1	TGCGCCAGCCAGCAGGGGGCGACGGTCGAGCAGTACTTC	CASQQGATVEQYF
.	TRBV18	TRBJ1-5	.	TGTGCCAGCTCACCACGGGGCCCTAGCAATCAGCCCCAGCATTTT	CASSPRGPSNQPQHF
.	TRBV2	TRBJ1-1	.	TGTGCCAGCAATTATCAGGGAACTGAAGCTTTCTTT	CASNYQGTEAFF
few	TRBV9	TRBJ2-7	TRBD2	TGTGCCAGCAGCGTCGGAAGCGGGGGCACCTACGAGCAGTACTTC	CASSVGSGGTYEQYF
.	TRBV7-2	TRBJ2-5	TRBD1	TGTGCCAGCAGCCCGGACAGGGGGGAGACCCAGTACTTC	CASSPDRGETQYF
.	TRBV6-2/TRBV6-3	TRBJ1-5	TRBD1	TGTGCCAGCAGTAGGGGGACAGGTCCCTATAGCAATCAGCCCCAGCATTTT	CASSRGTGPYSNQPQHF
.	TRBV2	TRBJ1-1	.	TGTGCCAGGGGGGGGGACTTCATGAACACTGAAGCTTTCTTT	CARGGDFMNTEAFF
.	TRBV2	TRBJ2-1	TRBD2	TGTGCCAGCAGTACTAGCGGGGGATACAATGAGCAGTTCTTC	CASSTSGGYNEQFF
.	TRBV19	TRBJ2-3	TRBD1	TGTGCCAGTAGTCGGTTGGGACAGGGGTTCACAGATACGCAGTATTTT	CASSRLGQGFTDTQYF
.	TRBV4-1	TRBJ2-3	TRBD1	TGCGCCAGCAGCCAGGGGGACAGGAGGTCCACAGATACGCAGTATTTT	CASSQGDRRSTDTQYF
.	TRBV15	TRBJ2-5	TRBD1	TGTGCCACCAGCAGCCGGGACAGGGGTTATGAGACCCAGTACTTC	CATSSRDRGYETQYF
once	TRBV3-1/TRBV3-2	TRBJ1-5	TRBD1	TGTGCCAGCGGGGTTAAGGGGGCTCAGCAGCCCCAGCATTTT	CASGVKGAQQPQHF
.	TRBV27	TRBJ2-1	.	TGTGCCAGCAGTCCATCCCGCGGGACAGCGGAGTTCTTC	CASSPSRGTAEFF
once	TRBV12-3/TRBV12-4	TRBJ1-5	TRBD1	TGTGCCAGCAGTACGACAGGGTCAGGGCCCCAGCATTTT	CASSTTGSGPQHF